This T cell receptor (beta chain) is drawn from a study of long-term antiretroviral therapy in people with HIV. Points from the study as a whole: The study found that diversity rose after ART but stayed below transplant donor controls. Blood, drawn from about 2003 to 2018, may reflect older ART regimens.

Survey-level resolution applied to immunoSEQ assay v3.0. Only in-frame clones appear in the TCRdb table, and some are missing; sequencing was by immunoSEQ multiplex PCR. The sample lists 15,000 to 20,000 clones; roughly nine tenths were seen once. Details on this clone: Its specificity is not known.

This receptor was identified in a man aged 45-65 years with HIV. Sequences were derived from unsorted PBMCs, sampled 4.2 years after starting antiretroviral therapy.

DNA for the CDR3: TGTGCCACCAGGGACACCAATGAAAAACTGTTTTTT. As protein: CATRDTNEKLFF. The V and J genes are TRBV6-1 and TRBJ1-4; maybe TRBD1 (6 bases). CDR1 is MNHNS and CDR2 is SASEGT in the germline V gene. Between the trimmed V and J ends, which lost 10 bases and 5 bases, there was a span of 11 bases. This CDR3 has 12 amino acids.